This T cell receptor beta chain is drawn from a study of T-cell reconstitution after alpha-beta-depleted transplantation in children. This clonotype was recorded many times. What it binds is not known. General observations from the study: Newly made T cells mostly supplied T-cell counts and diversity one year after transplant.

Unique molecular identifiers were used in preparing the TCRbeta library. TCRdb passed the PCR reads through MiXCR, listing each CDR3 protein once. There are 90,000 to 130,000 distinct CDR3 sequences in the sample; 5% to 8% occur only once, and 20% to 25% lies in the top ten. This specimen was PBMCs, mostly from graft donor cells, taken 360 days after TCRalphabeta/CD19-depleted stem cell transplant. The source of this sequence is a male patient aged 2-9 years who had a stem cell transplant for acute lymphoblastic leukemia, so the T cells may come from the graft donor.

CDR3 in DNA: TGTGCCAGCAGTCTTTGGGACAGGGGAGGGCCCAACCAAGAGACCCAGTACTTC. It specifies CASSLWDRGGPNQETQYF. The rearrangement uses TRBV27 and TRBJ2-5, with TRBD1 matching 10 bases. CDR3 length: 18 amino acids. Trimming removed 5 bases from V and 0 bases from J; junction bases left unmatched: 12. CDR1 is MNHEY and CDR2 is SMNVEV in the germline V gene (reference sequence).